Shown below are 10 T cell receptor beta chains from a single sample sequenced in a study of human T cells and chemical hapten exposure. Described time point: patch test 1, 2 weeks after DPC sensitization. Treatment described: therapeutic diphenylcyclopropenone sensitization with weekly scalp DPC. MiXCR, run by TCRdb on the RACE reads, gives a single entry per CDR3 protein. The repertoire holds more than 150,000 distinct CDR3 sequences, about 15% seen once, with 1.7% in the top ten. The material was whole blood, obtained in connection with sensitization to the hapten diphenylcyclopropenone (DPC). These receptors were taken from a woman under 40 with alopecia areata. Some clones in this sample may be carry-over from other donors' samples.

This chain links TRBV12-3 or TRBV12-4 with TRBJ1-3; D remains ambiguous. The CDR3 is made up of 14 amino acids. Deletions cut 6 bases from V and 0 bases from J, with 9 bases between. This chain's CDR3 is CASRSGFSGNTIYF. The DNA for the CDR3 is TGTGCCAGCAGGTCAGGATTCTCTGGAAACACCATATATTTT.

The rearrangement joins TRBV5-1 to TRBJ2-5, with unresolved D. Germline CDR1 SGHRS, CDR2 YFSETQ. This CDR3 spans 15 amino acids. Trimming took 0 bases from V and 6 from J, leaving 15 bases between them. This CDR3 reads CASSLAPTLAQTQYF. DNA of the CDR3: TGCGCCAGCAGCTTGGCCCCAACTCTGGCTCAGACCCAGTACTTC.

This clonotype was detected only a few times. This rearrangement joins TRBV15 to TRBJ1-1, with a weak D call TRBD1 (6 bases). This CDR3 spans 13 amino acids. V was cut by 2 bases and J by 6 bases, with 10 bases left in between. CDR1 and CDR2 (germline): LNHNV, YYDKDF (reference sequence). The CDR3 DNA is TGTGCCACCAGCAGACGGGAGGGGGCTGAAGCTTTCTTT. As protein: CATSRREGAEAFF.

This clonotype was seen once. Here the CDR3 reads CAISDTVSTGELFF. DNA of the CDR3: TGTGCCATCAGTGACACAGTTTCGACCGGGGAGCTGTTTTTT. The chain uses TRBV10-3 and TRBJ2-2; D gene unclear. This CDR3 is built from 14 residues. Germline assignment: CDR1 ENHRY and CDR2 SYGVKD. Trimming left V 3 bases short and J 5 bases short, with 10 bases between.

In its sample, this clonotype was seen a few times. CDR3 region: CASTRTGALRNYGYTF. CDR3 nucleotide sequence: TGTGCCAGCACCCGGACAGGGGCCCTGCGTAACTATGGCTACACCTTC. J is TRBJ1-2 and V is TRBV6-5; TRBD1 matches at 9 bases. This CDR3 is 16 amino acids long. J was trimmed by 1 base and V by 7 bases; bases with no gene match: 10. Germline CDR1 is MNHEY and CDR2 is SVGAGI.

This clonotype was seen only a few times. The J gene is TRBJ2-2, the V gene TRBV7-9, with 9 bases fitting TRBD1. CDR1 SEHNR and CDR2 FQNEAQ come from the germline V gene (reference sequence). J gave up 6 bases and V 4 bases, and 6 bases lay outside the gene matches. This CDR3 is 15 amino acids long. CDR3 protein: CASSSGTGFAGELFF. The DNA for the CDR3 is TGTGCCAGCAGCTCCGGGACAGGGTTCGCCGGGGAGCTGTTTTTT.

The rearrangement links TRBV28 to TRBJ2-7; D unresolved. Germline assignment: CDR1 MDHEN and CDR2 SYDVKM. The ends were cut back, 6 bases at V and 3 bases at J, with 12 bases in the middle. This CDR3 comprises 13 residues. CDR3 region: CASSLQPDYEQYF. DNA of the CDR3: TGTGCCAGCAGCCTACAGCCCGACTACGAGCAGTACTTC. The variable domain in full, completed from reference TRBV28 and TRBJ2-7, reads DVKVTQSSRYLVKRTGEKVFLECVQDMDHENMFWYRQDPGLGLRLIYFSYDVKMKEKGDIPEGYSVSREKKERFSLILESASTNQTSMYLCASSLQPDYEQYFGPGTRLTVT.

The chain is built from TRBV2 and TRBJ2-1; TRBD1 might be the D (5 bases). V was shortened by 6 bases and J by 1 base, with 7 bases between the two germline ends. CDR1 and CDR2 (germline): SNHLY, FYNNEI. The CDR3 is 13 residues long. CDR3 region: CASRDISYNEQFF. The CDR3 coding sequence is TGTGCCAGCAGGGACATTTCCTACAATGAGCAGTTCTTC.

This clonotype has a count of ten or more. This rearrangement joins TRBV12-3 or TRBV12-4 to TRBJ2-2; the D gene is possibly TRBD2 (6 bases). V lost 8 bases to trimming and J lost 2 bases, with 18 bases between them. The CDR3 spans 16 residues. The CDR3 loop reads CASRRGGMGNTGELFF. The CDR3 DNA reads as TGTGCCAGCCGTCGCGGCGGGATGGGAAACACCGGGGAGCTGTTTTTT.

This clonotype showed up just a few times. V gene TRBV28 combines with J gene TRBJ1-1; unclear D gene. The CDR3 loop spans 14 amino acids. Germline V gives CDR1 MDHEN, CDR2 SYDVKM. V lost 7 bases and J 1 base, leaving 13 bases between the germline ends. Written as DNA, the CDR3 is TGTGCCAGCAACCTTCTCACGTCGAACACTGAAGCTTTCTTT. It specifies CASNLLTSNTEAFF.